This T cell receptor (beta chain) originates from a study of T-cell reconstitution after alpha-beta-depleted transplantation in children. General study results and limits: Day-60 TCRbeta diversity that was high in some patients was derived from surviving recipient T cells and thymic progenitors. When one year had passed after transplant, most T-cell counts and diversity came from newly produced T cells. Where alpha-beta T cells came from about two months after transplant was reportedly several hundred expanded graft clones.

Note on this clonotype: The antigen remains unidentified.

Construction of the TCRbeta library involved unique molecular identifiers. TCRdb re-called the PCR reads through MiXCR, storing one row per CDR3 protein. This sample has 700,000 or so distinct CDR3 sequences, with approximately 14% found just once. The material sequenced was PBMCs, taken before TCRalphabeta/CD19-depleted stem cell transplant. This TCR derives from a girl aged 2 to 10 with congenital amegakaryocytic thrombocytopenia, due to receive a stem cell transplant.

The CDR3 sequence: CASSSGLELDEQYF. The CDR3 DNA follows: TGTGCCAGCAGTTCGGGACTAGAGTTAGACGAGCAGTACTTC. The chain joins TRBV27 to TRBJ2-7, with 8 bases identical to TRBD2. V shed 4 bases, J shed 5 bases, and the junction held 7 bases outside the gene matches. The germline V gene encodes CDR1 MNHEY and CDR2 SMNVEV (reference sequence). CDR3 size: 14 residues.